This is a list of T cell receptor beta chains from one sample in a study of shared T cell receptors in the human thymus. The table came from immunoSEQ multiplex PCR; TCRdb's copy has only in-frame clones and leaves some out. Among 500,000 to 550,000 clones listed, approximately 80% were seen once. The same sample was also used in a study of human thymus T cells.

What was sequenced was thymocytes. The receptors shown here come from a boy under two years old with a congenital heart defect. CDR3s include the opening cysteine and the closing phenylalanine or tryptophan. The order of the fields is D gene, V gene, J gene, clone size, CDR3 protein, CDR3 DNA. A D gene is named only where the DNA matches it firmly. Rows give clone size only sometimes, using once, few, many, or a class for an expanded clone.

>TRBD2|TRBV5-1|TRBJ2-4|-
CASSLGGSGRPGGRAKNIQYF
TGCGCCAGCAGCTTGGGTGGTAGCGGGAGACCTGGGGGTAGGGCCAAAAACATTCAGTACTTC
>TRBD2|TRBV5-6|TRBJ2-3|once
CASSSEWGEGQDTQYF
TGTGCCAGCAGCTCCGAGTGGGGGGAGGGCCAAGATACGCAGTATTTT
>TRBD1|TRBV27|TRBJ2-1|-
CASRAGTETDNEQFF
TGTGCCAGCAGGGCCGGGACAGAGACCGACAATGAGCAGTTCTTC
>-|TRBV5-4|TRBJ2-7|few
CASSSPTGGRLAGHSYEQYF
TGTGCCAGCAGCTCCCCCACAGGGGGCCGACTAGCGGGCCATTCCTACGAGCAGTACTTC
>-|TRBV27|TRBJ1-1|-
CASSYAGQGEAFF
TGTGCCAGCAGTTACGCAGGGCAGGGAGAAGCTTTCTTT
>-|TRBV21-1|TRBJ2-1|-
CAGGVQFF
TGTGCGGGGGGGGTGCAGTTCTTC
>TRBD2|TRBV27|TRBJ2-2|few
CASSLDSGLTGELFF
TGTGCCAGCAGTTTAGATAGCGGGCTAACCGGGGAGCTGTTTTTT
>TRBD2|TRBV9|TRBJ2-3|-
CASSVTAGSTDTQYF
TGTGCCAGCAGCGTAACAGCGGGAAGCACAGATACGCAGTATTTT
>TRBD2|TRBV14|TRBJ2-7|-
CASMGREAPGEQYF
TGTGCCAGCATGGGGCGGGAGGCGCCCGGGGAGCAGTACTTC
>TRBD1|TRBV9|TRBJ2-4|-
CASSVGQGENIQYF
TGTGCCAGCAGCGTTGGACAGGGGGAAAACATTCAGTACTTC
>-|TRBV5-1|TRBJ2-3|few
CASSLVEGPTDTQYF
TGCGCCAGCAGCTTGGTGGAGGGACCCACAGATACGCAGTATTTT
>-|TRBV28|TRBJ2-5|-
CASSPGLVQETQYF
TGTGCCAGCAGTCCGGGACTGGTACAAGAGACCCAGTACTTC
>-|TRBV19|TRBJ1-2|-
CASSIPQGGRGYTF
TGTGCCAGTAGTATCCCGCAGGGTGGGCGAGGCTACACCTTC
>-|TRBV4-3|TRBJ2-7|-
CASSHFRDNPNEQYF
TGCGCCAGCAGCCACTTCCGGGACAACCCCAACGAGCAGTACTTC
>TRBD1|TRBV28|TRBJ2-7|-
CASSRRLGQGFYEQYF
TGTGCCAGCAGCCGACGGCTAGGACAGGGGTTCTACGAGCAGTACTTC
>-|TRBV19|TRBJ1-2|-
CASSMPSGRETGYTF
TGTGCCAGTAGTATGCCTTCGGGCAGGGAAACGGGCTACACCTTC
>TRBD1|TRBV5-4|TRBJ2-7|few
CASSPRTGGLAYEQYF
TGTGCCAGCAGCCCCCGGACAGGGGGCTTAGCCTACGAGCAGTACTTC
>-|TRBV30|TRBJ2-7|-
CAWRDQGEQYF
TGTGCCTGGAGAGACCAGGGGGAGCAGTACTTC
>-|TRBV6-5|TRBJ2-1|-
CASSYSAVYNEQFF
TGTGCCAGCAGTTACTCGGCGGTCTACAATGAGCAGTTCTTC
>TRBD2|TRBV9|TRBJ2-1|-
CASSVEREGRGEQFF
TGTGCCAGCAGCGTAGAGCGGGAGGGCCGGGGTGAGCAGTTCTTC
>TRBD2|TRBV10-2|TRBJ2-1|-
CASTQTGDPGLADNEQFF
TGCGCCAGCACCCAGACGGGGGACCCGGGACTAGCGGATAATGAGCAGTTCTTC
>-|TRBV19|TRBJ1-1|-
CASSLVTVNTEAFF
TGTGCCAGTAGTCTCGTTACGGTGAACACTGAAGCTTTCTTT
>-|TRBV30|TRBJ1-3|-
CAWRGETGLSSGNTIYF
TGTGCCTGGAGAGGGGAGACAGGTTTGAGCTCTGGAAACACCATATATTTT
>-|TRBV5-6|TRBJ2-4|-
CASSLGQGNIQYF
TGTGCCAGCAGCTTGGGGCAGGGGAACATTCAGTACTTC
>-|TRBV6-5|TRBJ1-2|-
CASSYSRSGSYGYTF
TGTGCCAGCAGTTACTCCCGTTCGGGAAGCTATGGCTACACCTTC
>-|TRBV7-2|TRBJ1-2|-
CASSLGDGYGYTF
TGTGCCAGCAGCCTGGGAGACGGCTATGGCTACACCTTC
>TRBD1|TRBV30|TRBJ2-5|-
CAWKTGGQETQYF
TGTGCCTGGAAAACAGGGGGCCAAGAGACCCAGTACTTC
>TRBD1|TRBV7-9|TRBJ2-7|-
CASSPTGSSYEQYF
TGTGCCAGCAGCCCGACAGGGAGCTCCTACGAGCAGTACTTC
>TRBD1|TRBV27|TRBJ2-3|-
CASSLVIGTGVTDTQYF
TGTGCCAGCAGTCTGGTGATAGGGACAGGGGTCACAGATACGCAGTATTTT
>TRBD1|TRBV2|TRBJ1-4|once
CASSAPPGQANEKLFF
TGTGCCAGCAGCGCCCCCCCGGGACAGGCTAATGAAAAACTGTTTTTT
>TRBD2|TRBV27|TRBJ2-7|-
CASSLWQTGTSGSNSGNEQYF
TGTGCCAGCAGTTTATGGCAAACCGGGACTAGCGGGAGCAATTCGGGTAACGAGCAGTACTTC
>-|TRBV27|TRBJ1-2|-
CASSLGQGYGYTF
TGTGCCAGCAGTTTAGGGCAGGGGTATGGCTACACCTTC
>TRBD2|TRBV7-9|TRBJ2-7|-
CASSLPPGTSASYEQYF
TGTGCCAGCAGCTTGCCTCCCGGGACTAGCGCCTCCTACGAGCAGTACTTC
>TRBD1|TRBV27|TRBJ1-5|-
CASSLLGQGRGPQHF
TGTGCCAGCAGTTTATTGGGACAGGGGAGGGGGCCCCAGCATTTT